The 11 T cell receptor beta chains presented below share a single source sample, sequenced in a study of beta chain features in type 1 diabetes. Expressed TCRB transcripts were sequenced because the entire RNA isolate underwent reverse transcription. Measured with immunoSEQ multiplex PCR; TCRdb has only the in-frame clones, and not every one. Among 150,000 to 190,000 clones, around 8% were seen once, and the ten largest hold almost 0.65%. The sample taken for sequencing was central memory CD4+ T cells from blood. The origin of the receptors is a man aged 18 to 30 in good health.

This clone has ten or more counts. This chain joins TRBV23-1 and TRBJ1-1; 8 positions match TRBD1. TRBV23-1 is annotated as an ORF whose role is uncertain. V lost 4 bases and J lost 1; bases outside the gene matches: 17. The CDR3 has 19 amino acids. The CDR3 loop reads CASSLTDHRGVLWNTEAFF. CDR3 DNA sequence: TGCGCCAGCAGTCTTACAGATCACAGGGGGGTTTTATGGAACACTGAAGCTTTCTTT.

This clone was observed a handful of times. The V and J genes are TRBV4-2 and TRBJ2-3; weak D call: TRBD2 (6 bases). The CDR3 spans 16 residues. CDR1 and CDR2 from the germline V gene are LGHNA and YNFKEQ. Deletions cut 3 bases from V and 5 bases from J, with 18 bases between. The CDR3 loop reads CASSQTRTGARDTQYF. As DNA, the CDR3 is TGTGCCAGCAGCCAGACGAGGACGGGAGCAAGAGATACGCAGTATTTT.

The chain couples TRBV18 to TRBJ2-7; D perhaps matches TRBD1 (5 bases). The CDR3 extends over 14 amino acids. CDR1 and CDR2 (germline): KGHSH, LQKENI. Trimming shortened V by 4 bases and J by 5 bases, and 15 bases separated the two germline ends. CDR3 amino acids: CASSLLSRVHEQYF. The CDR3 DNA reads as TGTGCCAGCTCACTGTTGTCCAGGGTCCACGAGCAGTACTTC.

This clone has more than one count but fewer than ten. V and J are TRBV7-2 and TRBJ1-2; no definite D call. Trimming took off 5 bases at V and 4 bases at J, with 14 bases between the two ends. The length of the CDR3 is 14 residues. CDR1 is SGHTA, CDR2 FQGNSA, per germline. The CDR3 spells CASSQDSVSYGYTF. The CDR3 nucleotides read TGTGCCAGCAGCCAGGATTCGGTCAGCTATGGCTACACCTTC.

V usage is TRBV30 and J usage is TRBJ1-4; TRBD1 matches at 8 bases. Germline V gives CDR1 GTSNPN, CDR2 SVGIG (reference sequence). The CDR3 runs to 13 residues. V dropped 8 bases and J dropped 8; count of bases not matched to a gene: 10. The CDR3 loop reads CASGTGSREKLFF. CDR3 bases: TGTGCCAGCGGGACAGGTTCTCGGGAAAAACTGTTTTTT. The complete variable domain, with remaining parts taken from reference TRBV30 and TRBJ1-4, reads SQTIHQWPATLVQPVGSPLSLECTVEGTSNPNLYWYRQAAGRGLQLLFYSVGIGQISSEVPQNLSASRPQDRQFILSSKKLLLSDSGFYLCASGTGSREKLFFGSGTQLSVL.

The chain employs TRBV25-1 and TRBJ2-5, with 9 bases matching TRBD1. There are 15 residues in the CDR3. Germline values: CDR1 MGHDK, CDR2 SYGVNS. Unmatched junction bases numbered 7, after V lost 5 bases and J lost 3 bases. This chain's CDR3 is CASSITGTGKETQYF. CDR3 bases: TGTGCCAGCAGTATAACCGGGACAGGGAAAGAGACCCAGTACTTC.

This clone was recorded many times. This chain uses TRBV28 with TRBJ1-2, with 8 positions matching TRBD1. The CDR3 runs 14 residues. Germline loops: CDR1 MDHEN, CDR2 SYDVKM. V shed 6 bases, J shed 6 bases, and the junction held 9 bases outside the gene matches. CDR3 DNA: TGTGCCAGCAGGTCTGGACAGGGAAGGGATGGCTACACCTTC. This encodes CASRSGQGRDGYTF.

This clone appeared a few times. The V and J genes are TRBV19 and TRBJ1-1, with 7 positions matching TRBD1. V dropped 8 bases and J dropped 5; count of bases not matched to a gene: 2. This CDR3 is 11 amino acids long. CDR1 is LNHDA and CDR2 is SQIVND in the germline V gene (reference sequence). CDR3 nucleotides: TGTGCCAGTCAGGGACAGACTGAAGCTTTCTTT. Translating gives CASQGQTEAFF.

This sequence joins TRBV11-2 and TRBJ2-1; 9 bases map to TRBD2. Germline V gene lookup returns CDR1 SGHAT and CDR2 FQNNGV. The V and J ends lost 2 bases and 9 bases, in that order; junction bases with no gene match: 8. There are 15 residues in the CDR3. The CDR3 loop reads CASSLLAGSQGEQFF. DNA for the CDR3: TGTGCCAGCAGCTTACTAGCGGGGAGCCAGGGTGAGCAGTTCTTC.

This clone was seen a few times. The chain uses TRBV30 and TRBJ1-3; no clear D gene. The CDR3 extends over 13 amino acids. The V end lost 0 bases, the J end lost 2 bases, and 5 bases lay between the germline ends. CDR1 and CDR2 (germline): GTSNPN, SVGIG (reference sequence). CDR3 residues: CAWSVNTGNTIYF. The CDR3 nucleotides read TGTGCCTGGAGTGTAAACACTGGAAACACCATATATTTT.

This clone has a handful of counts. The J gene is TRBJ2-7, the V gene TRBV18, with 7 bases aligning to TRBD2. Trimming removed 1 base from V and 5 bases from J; junction bases left unmatched: 5. This CDR3 is 14 amino acids long. Germline CDR1 KGHSH, CDR2 LQKENI. The CDR3 region has the DNA TGTGCCAGCTCACCACGGTCTGGACTAGACGAGCAGTACTTC. It codes for CASSPRSGLDEQYF.